This T cell receptor beta chain is drawn from a study of post-analysis software for immune sequencing data. Whole-study context: Disease trajectories encompassed relapsing-remitting, secondary progressive and progressive-relapsing multiple sclerosis. Study results and limitations: Patients with multiple sclerosis recorded significantly lower normalized Chao1 diversity than controls, the study found. TRBV segments more frequent in patients than in controls numbered roughly 5 and included TRBV5-6, TRBV5-1 and TRBV20-1. Same-batch preparations were strongly co-clustered by F measure.

Unique molecular identifiers were present in the TCR beta cDNA libraries. There were 1 to 10 million T cells, and 450,000 to 550,000 cDNA molecules came from them. TCRdb used MiXCR to reprocess the PCR reads, holding one entry per CDR3 protein. The sample includes about 430,000 distinct CDR3 sequences, 30% to 45% of them seen just once. Losses at the gene ends were 5 bases for V and 4 bases for J; bases not matched to a gene: 8. From germline, CDR1 is DFQATT and CDR2 SNEGSKA (reference sequence). This CDR3 region has 14 residues. Worth noting for this clonotype: Its specificity is not known.

V and J are TRBV20-1 and TRBJ2-1; 7 nucleotides match TRBD1. The sequenced sample was blood. This receptor was identified in a girl aged 2 to 9 with multiple sclerosis. The CDR3 region has the DNA TGCAGTGCTCTGGGACAGCCAACTTACAATGAGCAGTTCTTC. Its translation: CSALGQPTYNEQFF.